These 26 T cell receptor beta chains were sequenced from one sample in a study of human thymus T cells. Using immunoSEQ multiplex PCR, the repertoire was profiled, and TCRdb retains in-frame clones only, with some absent. This table has some 130,000 clones, around 95% appearing once. Resections removed during corrective heart surgery provided the thymus tissue used. The sequenced sample was thymus tissue. The origin of the receptors is a boy under two years old with a congenital heart defect but otherwise immunologically healthy.

V gene TRBV7-9 combines with J gene TRBJ1-2; D not certain. This CDR3 is 15 amino acids long. The germline V gene has CDR1 SEHNR and CDR2 FQNEAQ (reference sequence). V was shortened by 3 bases and J by 6 bases, with 17 bases between the two germline ends. CDR3: CASSFGEGRPDGYTF. The CDR3 bases are TGTGCCAGCAGCTTCGGAGAAGGGAGGCCCGATGGCTACACCTTC. Drawing the rest from reference TRBV7-9 and TRBJ1-2, the complete variable domain is DTGVSQNPRHKITKRGQNVTFRCDPISEHNRLYWYRQTLGQGPEFLTYFQNEAQLEKSRLLSDRFSAERPKGSFSTLEIQRTEQGDSAMYLCASSFGEGRPDGYTFGSGTRLTVV.

Notes on this clone: Other DNA sequences of this sample code for an identical CDR3. The rearrangement uses TRBV4-3 and TRBJ2-7; no definite D call. The CDR3 has 14 residues. V was shortened by 0 bases and J by 2 bases, with 8 bases between the two germline ends. Germline CDR1 LGHNA, CDR2 YSLEER. The CDR3: CASSQDPGAYEQYF. CDR3 DNA sequence: TGCGCCAGCAGCCAAGACCCCGGAGCCTACGAGCAGTACTTC.

This clone was counted a single time. The V call is TRBV19, the J call TRBJ1-2; tentative D call: TRBD1 (6 bases). Germline V lookup: CDR1 LNHDA, CDR2 SQIVND (reference sequence). Trimming cost V 5 bases and J 6 bases, with 10 bases left between them. This CDR3 spans 12 amino acids. The CDR3 DNA follows: TGTGCCAGTAGTTCCAGGACAGATGGCTACACCTTC. Translating gives CASSSRTDGYTF.

The gene calls are TRBV30 and TRBJ2-2; D gene uncertain. This CDR3 has 13 amino acids. The V gene's germline CDR1 is GTSNPN and CDR2 SVGIG (reference sequence). Trimming took off 0 bases at V and 1 base at J, with 3 bases between the two ends. The CDR3 loop reads CAWSVQNTGELFF. CDR3 DNA sequence: TGTGCCTGGAGTGTCCAGAACACCGGGGAGCTGTTTTTT.

This clone was observed a single time. This chain links TRBV7-2 with TRBJ2-1, with 11 bases matching TRBD2. The CDR3 contains 15 residues. Germline V gene sequence: CDR1 SGHTA, CDR2 FQGNSA. With 5 bases clipped from V and 7 bases from J, the junction kept 7 bases outside the gene matches. The CDR3 protein is CASSPSLAGANEQFF. The CDR3 DNA reads TGTGCCAGCAGCCCATCACTAGCGGGGGCGAATGAGCAGTTCTTC.

The chain uses TRBV19 and TRBJ2-1; D not resolved. Germline-derived CDR1 and CDR2 are LNHDA and SQIVND (reference sequence). The CDR3 length is 11 residues. The V end was cut by 4 bases, the J end by 8 bases, with 6 bases between. The CDR3 reads CASSTVDEQFF. The CDR3, as DNA: TGTGCCAGTAGTACCGTCGATGAGCAGTTCTTC.

V and J are TRBV9 and TRBJ1-4; D is undetermined. Germline values: CDR1 SGDLS, CDR2 YYNGEE. The CDR3 extends over 14 amino acids. The ends were cut back, 3 bases at V and 1 base at J, with 7 bases in the middle. CDR3 protein: CASSEVETNEKLFF. The CDR3 DNA reads TGTGCCAGCAGCGAGGTCGAAACTAATGAAAAACTGTTTTTT.

The genes are TRBV7-2 and TRBJ2-2, with 12 bases lining up with TRBD1. This CDR3 spans 17 amino acids. The germline V gene has CDR1 SGHTA and CDR2 FQGNSA. V was clipped by 0 bases and J by 4 bases; unmatched bases: 3. CDR3 DNA sequence: TGTGCCAGCAGCTTAGCGGGACAGGGGGCGAGCACCGGGGAGCTGTTTTTT. It yields the protein CASSLAGQGASTGELFF.

The chain joins TRBV25-1 to TRBJ2-1, with D possibly TRBD2 on 6 matching bases. Germline CDR1 reads MGHDK; CDR2 reads SYGVNS. V lost 8 bases to trimming and J lost 4 bases, with 18 bases between them. The CDR3 loop spans 15 amino acids. The CDR3 loop is CASLSPTGEYNEQFF. CDR3 sequence (DNA): TGTGCCAGCCTCTCACCAACGGGGGAATACAATGAGCAGTTCTTC.

The chain joins TRBV7-2 to TRBJ1-1, with 7 bases aligning to TRBD1. The V segment lost 3 bases and the J segment 4 bases; nucleotides outside the gene matches: 8. The germline V gene has CDR1 SGHTA and CDR2 FQGNSA. The CDR3 length is 15 residues. The chain's CDR3 is CASSLGPRGATEAFF. For the CDR3, the DNA is TGTGCCAGCAGCTTGGGTCCCAGGGGGGCCACTGAAGCTTTCTTT. The variable domain in full, completed from reference TRBV7-2 and TRBJ1-1, reads GAGVSQSPSNKVTEKGKDVELRCDPISGHTALYWYRQSLGQGLEFLIYFQGNSAPDKSGLPSDRFSAERTGGSVSTLTIQRTQQEDSAVYLCASSLGPRGATEAFFGQGTRLTVV.

The chain has TRBV18 and TRBJ2-7; 7 bases fit TRBD2. The junction had 1 base not matched to a gene; V was cut back by 3 bases and J by 2 bases. Germline CDR1 and CDR2: KGHSH and LQKENI. This CDR3 spans 13 amino acids. The CDR3: CASSPSGTYEQYF. CDR3 in DNA: TGTGCCAGCTCACCGAGCGGGACCTACGAGCAGTACTTC.

In DNA, the CDR3 is TGTGCCAGCAGTTTATTGGCGGCTTATGGCTACACCTTC. It specifies CASSLLAAYGYTF. The chain employs TRBV28 and TRBJ1-2; D not certain. This CDR3 is built from 13 residues. Trimming pared 1 base from V and 5 bases from J, leaving 8 bases between. CDR1 is MDHEN, CDR2 SYDVKM, per germline.

The V call is TRBV4-3, the J call TRBJ2-7, with D unclear. This CDR3 comprises 15 residues. Trimming left V 4 bases short and J 4 bases short, with 17 bases between. The V gene's germline CDR1 is LGHNA and CDR2 YSLEER. In nucleotides, the CDR3 is TGCGCCAGCAGCCCGCTAAAAAGGCAATATTACGAGCAGTACTTC. Translated, it gives CASSPLKRQYYEQYF.

This clone was seen just once. The chain joins TRBV28 to TRBJ2-1; TRBD2 matches at 10 bases. CDR1 is MDHEN, CDR2 SYDVKM, per germline. V was pared by 2 bases and J by 3 bases, with 7 bases of the junction left unmatched. CDR3 length: 17 amino acids. The CDR3: CASSLTPERGGYNEQFF. The CDR3 DNA reads TGTGCCAGCAGTTTAACCCCCGAGCGGGGGGGCTACAATGAGCAGTTCTTC.

V usage is TRBV7-6 and J usage is TRBJ1-4; the D gene is possibly TRBD1 (6 bases). In germline, CDR1 is SGHVS, CDR2 FNYEAQ. The length of the CDR3 is 14 residues. V lost 8 bases to trimming and J lost 6 bases, with 16 bases between them. CDR3 protein: CASGGRGGDEKLFF. The DNA of the CDR3 is TGTGCCAGCGGGGGCAGGGGAGGGGATGAAAAACTGTTTTTT. Full variable domain (remainder filled in from reference TRBV7-6 and TRBJ1-4): GAGVSQSPRYKVTKRGQDVALRCDPISGHVSLYWYRQALGQGPEFLTYFNYEAQQDKSGLPNDRFSAERPEGSISTLTIQRTEQRDSAMYRCASGGRGGDEKLFFGSGTQLSVL.

V is TRBV28 and J is TRBJ1-6, with D unclear. This CDR3 has 12 residues. V shed 6 bases and J shed 10 bases, with 10 bases lying between them. Germline CDR1 is MDHEN and CDR2 is SYDVKM. The CDR3: CASSWKRSPLHF. CDR3 nucleotide sequence: TGTGCCAGCAGCTGGAAGAGGTCACCCCTCCACTTT.

This clone has more than one count but fewer than ten. The chain carries TRBV10-3 and TRBJ2-7, with D perhaps given as TRBD1 or TRBD2 (5 bases each). The CDR3 length is 14 residues. V was shortened by 2 bases and J by 2 bases, with 10 bases between the two germline ends. Germline V gives CDR1 ENHRY, CDR2 SYGVKD. The chain's CDR3 is CAISERDGAYEQYF. The DNA for the CDR3 is TGTGCCATCAGTGAGCGGGACGGGGCCTACGAGCAGTACTTC.

This chain links TRBV7-9 with TRBJ2-7, with TRBD2 matching 8 bases. The CDR3 spans 17 residues. Germline CDR1 SEHNR, CDR2 FQNEAQ (reference sequence). Trimming removed 6 bases from V and 5 bases from J; junction bases left unmatched: 18. CDR3 residues: CASRALPLRLATHEQYF. DNA for the CDR3: TGTGCCAGCAGAGCACTACCCCTGAGACTAGCGACCCACGAGCAGTACTTC.

V usage is TRBV27 and J usage is TRBJ2-3; possibly TRBD1 or TRBD2 for D (5 bases each). Trimming took off 2 bases at V and 1 base at J, with 13 bases between the two ends. This CDR3 comprises 16 residues. Germline assignment: CDR1 MNHEY and CDR2 SMNVEV (reference sequence). The CDR3 region has the DNA TGTGCCAGCAGTTTAGAGGGGAGAGGTGGCACAGATACGCAGTATTTT. Translation: CASSLEGRGGTDTQYF.

The chain couples TRBV20-1 to TRBJ1-1; D remains unclear. Trimming left V 7 bases short and J 1 base short, with 7 bases between. The V gene's germline CDR1 is DFQATT and CDR2 SNEGSKA (reference sequence). The CDR3 is 11 residues long. The CDR3 DNA follows: TGCAGTGGGGAAAAGAACACTGAAGCTTTCTTT. Its protein is CSGEKNTEAFF.

The chain joins TRBV15 to TRBJ2-1; 8 bases align to TRBD2. The CDR3 has 14 residues. V dropped 5 bases and J dropped 10; count of bases not matched to a gene: 10. Germline CDR1 is LNHNV and CDR2 is YYDKDF (reference sequence). Here the CDR3 reads CATSAGLAGGEQFF. Written as DNA, the CDR3 is TGTGCCACCAGCGCCGGACTAGCAGGAGGAGAGCAGTTCTTC.

The rearrangement joins TRBV5-6 to TRBJ1-2; possible D gene TRBD1, 5 bases. The germline gives CDR1 SGHDT, CDR2 YYEEEE. The CDR3 sequence is 16 residues long. V gave up 3 bases and J gave up 0 bases, with 15 bases separating them. In DNA, the CDR3 is TGTGCCAGCAGCTCGACCGCAGGGTCCCCTAACTATGGCTACACCTTC. Translated, it gives CASSSTAGSPNYGYTF.

V gene TRBV21-1 combines with J gene TRBJ1-5; the table's D call, TRBD1, was not checked against the DNA. TRBV21-1 is a listed pseudogene. The CDR3 extends over 15 amino acids. The CDR3 DNA reads TGTGCCAGCAGGGGCGCAGACAGCCCGAATCAGCCCCAGCATTTT. This translates into CASRGADSPNQPQHF.

The chain carries TRBV7-2 and TRBJ2-2; perhaps TRBD2 as D (6 bases). V lost 5 bases and J 4 bases, leaving 14 bases between the germline ends. The CDR3 runs to 15 residues. CDR1 SGHTA and CDR2 FQGNSA come from the germline V gene. The DNA of the CDR3 is TGTGCCAGCAGCCCCTCGGGACTGAGCACCGGGGAGCTGTTTTTT. Protein product: CASSPSGLSTGELFF.

This sequence joins TRBV18 and TRBJ2-5; TRBD2 matches at 7 bases. The V gene end was trimmed by 0 bases and the J gene end by 2 bases; junction bases not matched to a gene: 6. Germline V CDR1 and CDR2: KGHSH, LQKENI. The CDR3 is 16 amino acids. CDR3 coding DNA: TGTGCCAGCTCACCACCCCCTGGGGGGGGTCAAGAGACCCAGTACTTC. The encoded protein is CASSPPPGGGQETQYF.

The rearrangement joins TRBV2 to TRBJ2-5; 9 bases match TRBD2. Germline CDR1 reads SNHLY; CDR2 reads FYNNEI. J lost 4 bases, V lost 2 bases, and 14 bases had no gene match. This CDR3 has 18 residues. CDR3 protein: CASSERRVASGVGETQYF. As DNA, the CDR3 is TGTGCCAGCAGTGAAAGGCGGGTGGCTAGCGGGGTAGGAGAGACCCAGTACTTC.